The 25 T cell receptor beta chains listed next were all sequenced from one sample in a study of T cells in tuberculosis. Generated by immunoSEQ multiplex PCR, the TCRdb table keeps only in-frame clones and is missing some. The sample includes approximately 10,000 clones, about 93% of them seen just once. The specimen sequenced was PBMCs. The origin of the receptors is an adult with tuberculosis.

V and J are TRBV6-6 and TRBJ2-2, with TRBD1 identical over 7 bases. With V trimmed by 5 bases and J by 3 bases, 3 bases remained unmatched. This CDR3 is 14 amino acids long. From germline, CDR1 is MNHNY and CDR2 SVGAGI (reference sequence). The DNA for the CDR3 is TGTGCCAGCAGTCCCGACAGGGACACCGGGGAGCTGTTTTTT. It specifies CASSPDRDTGELFF.

V is TRBV5-1 and J is TRBJ1-2; unclear D gene. This CDR3 has 13 residues. V was cut by 0 bases and J by 4 bases, with 7 bases left in between. Per the germline V gene, CDR1 is SGHRS and CDR2 is YFSETQ. The CDR3 sequence: CASSLGSGYGYTF. CDR3 coding DNA: TGCGCCAGCAGCTTGGGGTCAGGCTATGGCTACACCTTC.

This clone showed up just once. The chain combines TRBV6-5 with TRBJ2-2, with 7 bases lining up with TRBD2. This CDR3 contains 15 residues. The trim removed 6 bases at V and 5 bases at J, leaving 9 bases unmatched. Germline-derived CDR1 and CDR2 are MNHEY and SVGAGI. The CDR3 sequence is CASSLTVGGTGELFF. The CDR3 DNA sequence: TGTGCCAGCAGCCTAACAGTGGGGGGGACCGGGGAGCTGTTTTTT.

J is TRBJ1-2 and V is TRBV6-6, with 7 bases identical to TRBD1. The germline V gene has CDR1 MNHNY and CDR2 SVGAGI (reference sequence). This CDR3 contains 14 residues. Unmatched junction bases numbered 7, after V lost 6 bases and J lost 3 bases. DNA of the CDR3: TGTGCCAGCAGCCTTGGACAGGTTTACTATGGCTACACCTTC. Its protein product is CASSLGQVYYGYTF.

CDR3 residues: CASSIQGAGGYTF. CDR3 DNA: TGTGCCAGTAGTATTCAGGGGGCAGGTGGCTACACCTTC. The chain joins TRBV19 to TRBJ1-2; 8 bases are a match to TRBD1. Germline V gene sequence: CDR1 LNHDA, CDR2 SQIVND (reference sequence). This CDR3 is 13 amino acids long. Trimming at V came to 3 bases and at J to 7 bases, leaving 4 bases not matched to a gene.

This chain uses TRBV10-2 with TRBJ2-5, with unresolved D. Trimming took off 5 bases at V and 5 bases at J, with 15 bases between the two ends. Per the germline V gene, CDR1 is WSHSY and CDR2 is SAAADI. This CDR3 comprises 14 residues. The CDR3 nucleotides read TGCGCCAGCAGTCGAGCAGGTTCTGGGGAGACCCAGTACTTC. Translating gives CASSRAGSGETQYF.

V usage is TRBV5-1 and J usage is TRBJ2-7, with TRBD2 as a possible D gene (6 bases). Germline assignment: CDR1 SGHRS and CDR2 YFSETQ. V was clipped by 0 bases and J by 3 bases, with 16 bases between them. This CDR3 region has 16 residues. The CDR3 loop reads CASSLVEGRWGYEQYF. DNA for the CDR3: TGCGCCAGCAGCTTGGTGGAGGGAAGATGGGGCTACGAGCAGTACTTC.

The J gene is TRBJ2-7, the V gene TRBV4-1; TRBD2 aligns across 9 bases. The CDR3 consists of 17 residues. Germline CDR1 and CDR2: MGHRA and YSYEKL. V was pared by 2 bases and J by 4 bases, with 12 bases of the junction left unmatched. The CDR3: CASSQQSGTSSRYEQYF. The CDR3 DNA reads TGCGCCAGCAGCCAACAATCCGGGACTAGCAGCCGTTACGAGCAGTACTTC.

The V gene is TRBV4-2, the J gene TRBJ1-4; D unresolved. Germline CDR1 reads LGHNA; CDR2 reads YNFKEQ. The V and J ends lost 0 bases and 0 bases respectively, with 11 bases between them. The CDR3 runs 17 residues. CDR3 loop: CASSQDLITTTNEKLFF. In nucleotides, the CDR3 is TGTGCCAGCAGCCAAGACCTCATTACAACAACTAATGAAAAACTGTTTTTT.

V gene TRBV7-2 combines with J gene TRBJ2-1; 7 bases are a match to TRBD2. CDR1 is SGHTA, CDR2 FQGNSA, per germline. CDR3 size: 15 residues. Unmatched junction bases numbered 11, after V lost 5 bases and J lost 7 bases. The CDR3 region has the DNA TGTGCCAGCAGCCGGGGGTCCGGGGGGAGGAATGAGCAGTTCTTC. Its protein product is CASSRGSGGRNEQFF.

In its sample, this clone was seen a few times. The chain combines TRBV5-1 with TRBJ1-1, with 8 bases fitting TRBD1. This CDR3 spans 16 amino acids. CDR1 is SGHRS and CDR2 is YFSETQ in the germline V gene. V dropped 0 bases and J dropped 5; count of bases not matched to a gene: 9. In DNA form, the CDR3 reads TGCGCCAGCAGCTTGGCCTTAACAGGGGGTAGGACTGAAGCTTTCTTT. Translated, it gives CASSLALTGGRTEAFF.

The V and J genes are TRBV2 and TRBJ2-5; 8 bases match TRBD1. V was pared by 7 bases and J by 4 bases, with 17 bases of the junction left unmatched. Germline V CDR1 and CDR2: SNHLY, FYNNEI. This CDR3 region has 17 residues. This CDR3 is CASTKTRQGAFRETQYF. CDR3 bases: TGTGCCAGCACGAAAACAAGGCAGGGGGCGTTCAGAGAGACCCAGTACTTC.

The chain links TRBV6-1 to TRBJ2-3; a weak D match, TRBD1 (6 bases). Germline V lookup: CDR1 MNHNS, CDR2 SASEGT. CDR3 length: 15 amino acids. The V gene lost 2 bases and the J gene lost 3 bases, with 12 bases spanning the gap. For the CDR3, the DNA is TGTGCCAGCAGTGAATCAGGCAGGGGTACAGATACGCAGTATTTT. Protein product: CASSESGRGTDTQYF.

This clone was recorded a few times. The J gene is TRBJ2-2, the V gene TRBV30; the D is unclear. With 0 bases removed from V and 4 bases from J, the gap between germline ends came to 6 bases. Germline assignment: CDR1 GTSNPN and CDR2 SVGIG (reference sequence). The CDR3 has 13 residues. The CDR3 DNA sequence: TGTGCCTGGAGTGTTGGGCTCACCGGGGAGCTGTTTTTT. Its translation: CAWSVGLTGELFF. Complete variable domain (other parts from reference TRBV30 and TRBJ2-2): SQTIHQWPATLVQPVGSPLSLECTVEGTSNPNLYWYRQAAGRGLQLLFYSVGIGQISSEVPQNLSASRPQDRQFILSSKKLLLSDSGFYLCAWSVGLTGELFFGEGSRLTVL.

This sequence joins TRBV19 and TRBJ1-2; weak D call: TRBD1 (5 bases). The V gene lost 7 bases and the J gene lost 8 bases, with 17 bases spanning the gap. Germline-derived CDR1 and CDR2 are LNHDA and SQIVND (reference sequence). The CDR3 length is 13 residues. CDR3 residues: CASNPTDSRGYTF. The CDR3 nucleotides read TGTGCCAGTAACCCGACCGACAGTCGGGGCTACACCTTC.

The V gene is TRBV27, the J gene TRBJ1-5; 9 bases line up with TRBD1. The CDR3 spans 16 residues. Germline CDR1 and CDR2: MNHEY and SMNVEV (reference sequence). Trimming cost V 4 bases and J 7 bases; bases outside gene matches: 11. CDR3 sequence reads: CASSSWGQGGGQPQHF. The CDR3 nucleotides are TGTGCCAGCAGTTCCTGGGGACAGGGAGGAGGCCAGCCCCAGCATTTT.

The chain combines TRBV5-6 with TRBJ2-1; D may be TRBD2 (7 bases). CDR3 length equals 16 residues. Looked up from germline, CDR1 is SGHDT and CDR2 is YYEEEE. V shed 3 bases and J shed 7 bases, with 20 bases lying between them. In nucleotides, the CDR3 is TGTGCCAGCAGCTCCCTAGGGGGGGGCGCGGGTAATGAGCAGTTCTTC. Translating it yields CASSSLGGGAGNEQFF.

In nucleotides, the CDR3 is TGTGCCAGCTCCCCAACCCAGGGGAATAGAAACACAGATACGCAGTATTTT. This gives the protein CASSPTQGNRNTDTQYF. The chain employs TRBV18 and TRBJ2-3, with D maybe TRBD1 (6 bases). This CDR3 has 17 residues. The V gene's germline CDR1 is KGHSH and CDR2 LQKENI. V was clipped by 6 bases and J by 2 bases, with 21 bases between them.

Concerning this clone: One junction end disagrees with the germline gene, perhaps due to a read error. The chain recombines TRBV6-5 with TRBJ1-2; tentatively, D is TRBD1 (6 bases). Germline V CDR1 and CDR2: MNHEY, SVGAGI. The CDR3 covers 14 residues. The CDR3 loop is CASTNPGESYRYTF. The CDR3 DNA reads TGTGCCAGCACCAATCCAGGGGAATCCTATCGCTACACCTTC.

CDR3 coding DNA: TGCGCCAGCAGCTGGGGGACAGGGAACACTGAAGCTTTCTTT. Translated: CASSWGTGNTEAFF. The V gene is TRBV5-1, the J gene TRBJ1-1; 8 bases match TRBD1. This CDR3 contains 14 residues. Germline CDR1 and CDR2: SGHRS and YFSETQ. V lost 3 bases and J lost 1; bases outside the gene matches: 2.

The chain joins TRBV12-5 to TRBJ1-6, with a tentative D call TRBD1 (6 bases). Germline CDR1 reads LGHNT; CDR2 reads FRNRAP. V shed 7 bases and J shed 12 bases, with 13 bases lying between them. The CDR3 has 12 amino acids. CDR3 sequence: CASAWGGGPLHF. Written as DNA, the CDR3 is TGTGCTAGTGCCTGGGGAGGGGGACCCCTCCACTTT.

V gene TRBV15 combines with J gene TRBJ2-1; D possibly corresponds to TRBD2 (5 bases). This CDR3 has 18 residues. Germline CDR1 LNHNV, CDR2 YYDKDF (reference sequence). Trimming removed 0 bases from V and 5 bases from J, with 20 bases in between. The DNA for the CDR3 is TGTGCCACCAGCAGAGATCCGGGGATAGCGATCGAAAACAATGAGCAGTTCTTC. Its protein is CATSRDPGIAIENNEQFF.

The chain uses TRBV27 and TRBJ2-3; TRBD1 agrees at 7 bases. The CDR3 extends over 15 amino acids. The V segment lost 6 bases and the J segment 3 bases; nucleotides outside the gene matches: 9. Germline CDR1 and CDR2: MNHEY and SMNVEV (reference sequence). The CDR3 sequence: CASSRRQGSTDTQYF. In nucleotides, the CDR3 is TGTGCCAGCAGCCGTCGACAGGGCTCTACAGATACGCAGTATTTT.

V usage is TRBV5-1 and J usage is TRBJ2-5; possible D gene TRBD2, 6 bases. Trimming stripped 5 bases from V and 3 bases from J, with 11 bases between. Germline CDR1 is SGHRS and CDR2 is YFSETQ. This CDR3 contains 13 residues. CDR3 amino acids: CASSLPGEETQYF. Here the CDR3 DNA reads TGCGCCAGCAGTCTCCCGGGGGAAGAGACCCAGTACTTC.

This chain connects TRBV18 to TRBJ2-7; 10 bases map to TRBD2. V shed 4 bases and J 3 bases; nucleotides not matched to a gene: 12. Per germline, CDR1 KGHSH and CDR2 LQKENI. The CDR3 is made up of 17 amino acids. The CDR3 nucleotides are TGTGCCAGCTCACTAGCATCCCCCCGACTAGCGGGCTACGAGCAGTACTTC. Residues: CASSLASPRLAGYEQYF. The full variable domain, rest sourced from reference TRBV18 and TRBJ2-7, is NAGVMQNPRHLVRRRGQEARLRCSPMKGHSHVYWYRQLPEEGLKFMVYLQKENIIDESGMPKERFSAEFPKEGPSILRIQQVVRGDSAAYFCASSLASPRLAGYEQYFGPGTRLTVT.